Below are 16 T cell receptor beta chains sequenced from a single sample in a study of response to subunit inactivated influenza vaccine. TCRdb passed the RT-PCR reads through MiXCR, listing each CDR3 protein once. The sample holds almost 250,000 distinct CDR3 sequences, 12% seen once. This sample comprised non-naive T cells sorted from PBMCs, obtained around 14 days before vaccination. The receptor set was obtained from a man aged 50 to 60 who received an inactivated influenza vaccine.

This clonotype was picked up a small number of times. The genes are TRBV28 and TRBJ2-7; the match to TRBD2 covers 7 bases. The germline V gene encodes CDR1 MDHEN and CDR2 SYDVKM. The CDR3 covers 16 residues. The trim removed 1 base at V and 7 bases at J, leaving 13 bases unmatched. The CDR3 is CASSLSASGRFGEQYF. In DNA form, the CDR3 reads TGTGCCAGCAGTTTATCGGCTAGCGGTCGTTTCGGGGAGCAGTACTTC. Variable domain in full (rest from reference TRBV28 and TRBJ2-7): DVKVTQSSRYLVKRTGEKVFLECVQDMDHENMFWYRQDPGLGLRLIYFSYDVKMKEKGDIPEGYSVSREKKERFSLILESASTNQTSMYLCASSLSASGRFGEQYFGPGTRLTVT.

This clonotype was counted only a few times. The CDR3 loop reads CASSLGGRVPQYF. The CDR3 DNA reads TGTGCCAGCAGCTTAGGAGGCAGGGTACCGCAGTACTTC. The genes are TRBV7-2 and TRBJ2-7; D possibly corresponds to TRBD1 (5 bases). The V end was cut by 1 base, the J end by 9 bases, with 13 bases between. Germline assignment: CDR1 SGHTA and CDR2 FQGNSA. The CDR3 is made up of 13 amino acids.

The table lists this clonotype with many counts. The rearrangement links TRBV27 to TRBJ2-3, with D perhaps TRBD2 (6 bases). This CDR3 is built from 15 residues. Germline V CDR1 and CDR2: MNHEY, SMNVEV (reference sequence). Trimming shortened V by 0 bases and J by 6 bases, and 13 bases separated the two germline ends. CDR3 DNA: TGTGCCAGCAGTTTATCTGCGGGACTTTTGGATACGCAGTATTTT. Translation: CASSLSAGLLDTQYF.

The chain combines TRBV30 with TRBJ1-1; TRBD1 might be the D (5 bases). In germline, CDR1 is GTSNPN, CDR2 SVGIG (reference sequence). The CDR3 contains 17 residues. Trimming took off 0 bases at V and 10 bases at J, with 27 bases between the two ends. CDR3 loop: CAWSVLGRAAREVGAFF. The DNA for the CDR3 is TGTGCCTGGAGTGTATTGGGGCGTGCAGCCAGGGAAGTCGGAGCTTTCTTT.

The CDR3 region has the DNA TGTGCCAGCAGGCTACGAGGGACCCAGTACTTC. Residues: CASRLRGTQYF. The chain has TRBV11-2 and TRBJ2-5, with no clear D. CDR1 and CDR2 from the germline V gene are SGHAT and FQNNGV. V gave up 6 bases and J gave up 7 bases, with 9 bases separating them. The CDR3 consists of 11 residues.

V gene TRBV20-1 combines with J gene TRBJ2-7; D might be TRBD1 (7 bases). Trimming stripped 3 bases from V and 6 bases from J, with 18 bases between. This CDR3 has 14 residues. Germline V gives CDR1 DFQATT, CDR2 SNEGSKA (reference sequence). CDR3 sequence: CSASWVSGGFEQYF. The CDR3 region has the DNA TGCAGTGCTAGTTGGGTGTCAGGGGGGTTCGAGCAGTACTTC.

In its sample, this clonotype was seen a few times. This chain uses TRBV29-1 with TRBJ1-4; 9 nucleotides line up with TRBD1. From germline, CDR1 is SQVTM and CDR2 ANQGSEA. V dropped 3 bases and J dropped 10; count of bases not matched to a gene: 6. This CDR3 is 13 amino acids long. The CDR3 region is CSVDGDREGKLFF. CDR3 coding DNA: TGCAGCGTTGATGGGGACAGGGAAGGAAAACTGTTTTTT.

The chain has TRBV10-3 and TRBJ2-1, with TRBD1 identical over 9 bases. This CDR3 has 15 residues. Germline loops: CDR1 ENHRY, CDR2 SYGVKD. Trimming at V came to 6 bases and at J to 5 bases, leaving 8 bases not matched to a gene. The CDR3 DNA reads TGTGCCATCAGCCCGGGACAGGGACAAAACAATGAGCAGTTCTTC. It specifies CAISPGQGQNNEQFF.

The CDR3 spells CASSLAKHQETQYF. In DNA form, the CDR3 reads TGCGCCAGCAGCTTGGCGAAGCACCAAGAGACCCAGTACTTC. The V gene is TRBV5-1, the J gene TRBJ2-5; D is uncertain. V shed 0 bases and J shed 0 bases, with 6 bases lying between them. The CDR3 contains 14 residues. The germline CDR1 and CDR2 sequences are SGHRS and YFSETQ.

This clonotype was counted at least ten times. This chain joins TRBV2 and TRBJ2-7; 8 bases agree with TRBD1. The CDR3 is made up of 14 amino acids. Germline V CDR1 and CDR2: SNHLY, FYNNEI. Trimming cost V 5 bases and J 6 bases; bases outside gene matches: 9. The CDR3 DNA sequence: TGTGCCAGCAGTCCGATGACAGGGGAAGGCGAGCAGTACTTC. This sequence encodes CASSPMTGEGEQYF.

The CDR3, as DNA: TGTGCCAGCAGTTACTCTCGACAGACCCAGTACTTC. It is translated as CASSYSRQTQYF. The V and J genes are TRBV6-2 or TRBV6-3 and TRBJ2-5; unclear D gene. This CDR3 region has 12 residues. The V gene lost 0 bases and the J gene lost 6 bases, with 5 bases spanning the gap. Germline loops: CDR1 MNHEY, CDR2 SVGEGT.

The rearrangement links TRBV2 to TRBJ2-6; D not certain. The germline V and J ends were trimmed by 3 bases and 2 bases, with 8 bases remaining between them. This CDR3 is 15 amino acids long. Germline CDR1 is SNHLY and CDR2 is FYNNEI. Here the CDR3 reads CASSDVTTGANVLTF. CDR3 DNA: TGTGCCAGCAGTGATGTAACAACTGGGGCCAACGTCCTGACTTTC.

This clonotype came up many times. J is TRBJ2-7 and V is TRBV11-2; a possible D gene is TRBD1 (5 bases). Germline V lookup: CDR1 SGHAT, CDR2 FQNNGV. Trimming took off 0 bases at V and 2 bases at J, with 11 bases between the two ends. This CDR3 region has 15 residues. This CDR3 reads CASSLDWSGTYEQYF. CDR3 sequence (DNA): TGTGCCAGCAGCTTAGATTGGTCAGGGACCTACGAGCAGTACTTC.

This clonotype was picked up many times. This chain uses TRBV12-3 or TRBV12-4 with TRBJ1-5; D is perhaps TRBD1 (5 bases). CDR3 length: 13 amino acids. The ends were cut back, 6 bases at V and 11 bases at J, with 17 bases in the middle. CDR3 residues: CASRAGGDRSQHF. DNA for the CDR3: TGTGCCAGCAGGGCGGGGGGAGATCGGTCCCAGCATTTT.

This clonotype has a count of ten or more. This chain joins TRBV5-1 and TRBJ1-1; D unclear. Between the trimmed V and J ends, which lost 4 bases and 0 bases, there was a span of 7 bases. Germline-derived CDR1 and CDR2 are SGHRS and YFSETQ. The CDR3 has 13 residues. CDR3 nucleotides: TGCGCCAGCAGCGCGGAGATGAACACTGAAGCTTTCTTT. Translation: CASSAEMNTEAFF.

The table lists this clonotype with many counts. The rearrangement joins TRBV5-6 to TRBJ2-7; weak D call: TRBD1 (6 bases). Trimming shortened V by 4 bases and J by 2 bases, and 7 bases separated the two germline ends. Germline-derived CDR1 and CDR2 are SGHDT and YYEEEE. This CDR3 contains 12 residues. The CDR3 DNA follows: TGTGCCAGCAGCAGGGACACCTACGAGCAGTACTTC. Translation: CASSRDTYEQYF.